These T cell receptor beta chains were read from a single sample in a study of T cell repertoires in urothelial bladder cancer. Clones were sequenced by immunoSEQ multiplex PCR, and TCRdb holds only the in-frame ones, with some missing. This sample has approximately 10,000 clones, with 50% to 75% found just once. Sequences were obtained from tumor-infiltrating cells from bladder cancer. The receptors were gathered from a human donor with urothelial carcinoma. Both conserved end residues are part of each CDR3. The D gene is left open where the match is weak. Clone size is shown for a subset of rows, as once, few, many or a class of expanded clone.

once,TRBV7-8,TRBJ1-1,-,CASSLRGGGGTLKLSF,-
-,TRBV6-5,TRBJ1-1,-,CASSYSRLYTEAFF,TGTGCCAGCAGTTACTCTCGGTTATACACTGAAGCTTTCTTT
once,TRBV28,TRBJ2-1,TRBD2,CASRTGTSGNNEQFF,TGTGCCAGCAGAACCGGGACTAGCGGAAACAATGAGCAGTTCTTC
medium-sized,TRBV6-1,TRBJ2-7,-,CASMGREFEQYF,TGTGCCAGCATGGGTAGGGAATTCGAGCAGTACTTC
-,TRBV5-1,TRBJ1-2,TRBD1,CASSYGYTTGDYGYTF,TGCGCCAGCAGCTACGGATACACCACAGGGGACTATGGCTACACCTTC
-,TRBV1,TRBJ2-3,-,CTSSQGPRRTSTDTQYF,TGCACCAGCAGCCAAGGCCCCCGGCGTACTAGCACAGATACGCAGTATTTT
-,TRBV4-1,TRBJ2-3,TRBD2,CASSQAGGRTDTQYF,TGCGCCAGCAGCCAAGCGGGGGGGCGCACAGATACGCAGTATTTT
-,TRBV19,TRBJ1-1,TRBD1,CASSIGQGDVGAFF,TGTGCCAGTAGCATTGGGCAGGGGGACGTAGGCGCTTTCTTT
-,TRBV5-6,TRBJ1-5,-,CASSWRPGGNQPQHF,TGTGCCAGCAGCTGGCGTCCGGGGGGGAATCAGCCCCAGCATTTT
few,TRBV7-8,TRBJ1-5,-,CASSFGELRPQHF,TGTGCCAGCAGCTTCGGGGAACTCCGGCCCCAGCATTTT
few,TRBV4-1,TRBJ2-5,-,CASSSVGAETQYF,TGCGCCAGCAGCTCAGTAGGGGCGGAGACCCAGTACTTC
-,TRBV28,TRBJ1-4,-,CASSLEGWGEKLFF,TGTGCCAGCAGTTTAGAAGGCTGGGGGGAAAAACTGTTTTTT